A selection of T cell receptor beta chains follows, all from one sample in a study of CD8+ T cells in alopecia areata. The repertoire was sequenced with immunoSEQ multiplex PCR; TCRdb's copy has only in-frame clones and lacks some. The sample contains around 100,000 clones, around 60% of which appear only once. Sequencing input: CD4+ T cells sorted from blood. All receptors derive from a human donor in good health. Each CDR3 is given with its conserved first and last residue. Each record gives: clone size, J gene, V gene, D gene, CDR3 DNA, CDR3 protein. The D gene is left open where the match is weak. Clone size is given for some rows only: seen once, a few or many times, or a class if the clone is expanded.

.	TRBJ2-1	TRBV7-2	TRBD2	TGTGCCAGCAGCCCGAGACTAGCGGGGGGGGCCTACAATGAGCAGTTCTTC	CASSPRLAGGAYNEQFF
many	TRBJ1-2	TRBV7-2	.	TGTGCCAGTACCCGGGGTTGGCAAGGCTACACCTTC	CASTRGWQGYTF
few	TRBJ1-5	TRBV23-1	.	TGCGCCAGCAGTCAATCGATTCGGGGGGCGAGCAATCAGCCCCAGCATTTT	CASSQSIRGASNQPQHF
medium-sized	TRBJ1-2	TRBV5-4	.	TGTGCCAGCAGATCAGGGCAGCGGACGTTTGATGGCTACACCTTC	CASRSGQRTFDGYTF
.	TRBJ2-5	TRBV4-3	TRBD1	TGCGCCAGCAGCCAAACCGGGACAGGGAAAGAGACCCAGTACTTC	CASSQTGTGKETQYF
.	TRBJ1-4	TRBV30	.	TGTGCCTGGAGTAGGGTACCAACTAATGAAAAACTGTTTTTT	CAWSRVPTNEKLFF
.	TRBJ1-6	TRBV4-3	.	TGCGCCAGCAGCCAAGATATGAGTTCACCCCTCCACTTT	CASSQDMSSPLHF
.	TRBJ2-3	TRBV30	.	TGTGCCTGGAGACATGGGGCAGATACGCAGTATTTT	CAWRHGADTQYF
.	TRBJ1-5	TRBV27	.	TGTGCCAGCAAGGGGGGCAGCGGCAATCAGCCCCAGCATTTT	CASKGGSGNQPQHF
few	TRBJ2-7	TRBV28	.	TGTGCCAGCAGTCCCGGACAGCCGGGCGAGCAGTACTTC	CASSPGQPGEQYF
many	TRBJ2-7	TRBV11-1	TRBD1	TGTGCCAGCAGCTTAGCCGGGGACAGGTCCGACGAGCAGTACTTC	CASSLAGDRSDEQYF
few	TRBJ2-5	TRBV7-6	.	TGTGCCAGCAGCTTGGGCCCGGCCTCAGAGACCCAGTACTTC	CASSLGPASETQYF
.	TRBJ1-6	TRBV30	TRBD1	TGTGCCTGGAGTGTAGGGGGACAGTCCAATTCACCCCTCCACTTT	CAWSVGGQSNSPLHF
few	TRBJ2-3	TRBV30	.	TGTGCCTGGAGGAGGAACAGCGCCACAGATACGCAGTATTTT	CAWRRNSATDTQYF
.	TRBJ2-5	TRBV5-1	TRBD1	TGCGCCAGCAGCTTTCAGGGGGTGGAGACCCAGTACTTC	CASSFQGVETQYF
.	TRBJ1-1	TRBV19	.	TGTGCCAGTAGTAGGTCAGGGGACACTGAAGCTTTCTTT	CASSRSGDTEAFF
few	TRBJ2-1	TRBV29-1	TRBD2	TGCAGCGTTGAAGAGGAGCGGGGGAGCAATGAGCAGTTCTTC	CSVEEERGSNEQFF
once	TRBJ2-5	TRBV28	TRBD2	TGTGCCAGCTCAGTTTATGGCCCCACGGGGGGGCCGGGTGAGACCCAGTACTTC	CASSVYGPTGGPGETQYF
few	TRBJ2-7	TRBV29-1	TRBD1	TGCAGCTCAGACAGGGACGAGCAGTACTTC	CSSDRDEQYF
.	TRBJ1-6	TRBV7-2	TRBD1	TGTGCCAGCAGCGGGGGACAGATCTCGTCACCCCTCCACTTT	CASSGGQISSPLHF
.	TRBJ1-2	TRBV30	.	TGTGCCTGGAGTGTAGGGGGACTCCCAATGGGCTATGGCTACACCTTC	CAWSVGGLPMGYGYTF
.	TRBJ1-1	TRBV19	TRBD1	TGTGCCAGTAGTCCCGGACAGGGGATGAACACTGAAGCTTTCTTT	CASSPGQGMNTEAFF
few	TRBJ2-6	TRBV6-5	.	TGTGCCAGCAGTTACTCAGCCTCTGGGGCCAACGTCCTGACTTTC	CASSYSASGANVLTF